This T cell receptor beta chain stems from a study of identical twins. Whole-study findings and limits: Cross-sectional statistics underpinned the conclusions; the same donors were not followed. Within beta out-of-frame sequences, the excess sharing observed between twins was weaker. Out-of-frame alpha sequences common to twins were enriched for low generation probability.

Using its own MiXCR run on the 5' RACE reads, TCRdb lists one record per CDR3 protein. Of roughly 700,000 distinct CDR3 sequences listed, 8.6% were seen once; the top ten hold approximately 0.94%. Trimming removed 4 bases at V and 4 bases at J, with 8 bases between. CDR1 LGHDT and CDR2 YNNKEL come from the germline V gene (reference sequence). CDR3 length: 14 residues. Points on this clonotype: The target antigen is unknown.

This sample also belongs to another study, concerning yellow fever vaccine responses in identical twins.

The chain couples TRBV3-1 to TRBJ1-6, with D uncertain. The sample was PBMCs. The receptor was isolated from a woman aged 18-29 years in good health. CDR3 coding DNA: TGTGCCAGCAGCCCCGGGTCGTATAATTCACCCCTCCACTTT. It is translated as CASSPGSYNSPLHF.